One and the same sample provided the 9 T cell receptor beta chains below, sequenced in a study of blood T cells in healthy people across ages. Next came a second PCR, run for roughly 6 to 11 cycles, which used a sample-barcoded 5' primer along with a J-beta primer mix. Each CDR3 protein gets one entry after TCRdb re-called the 5' RACE reads with MiXCR. The sample includes approximately 1.5 million distinct CDR3 sequences, about 35% seen only once; the top ten take about 10%. Sequencing used blood. These receptors originate from a woman aged 25 to 39 in good health.

This clonotype turned up a few times. V is TRBV6-5 and J is TRBJ1-2; no clear D. V gave up 6 bases and J gave up 4 bases, with 9 bases separating them. This CDR3 spans 12 amino acids. Germline values: CDR1 MNHEY, CDR2 SVGAGI. The CDR3 bases are TGTGCCAGCAGAGGTAGTCTCTATGGCTACACCTTC. Protein product: CASRGSLYGYTF.

In its sample, this clonotype was seen a few times. CDR3 nucleotides: TGCAGTGCTAGAGTCGCAGCGGGAGGGTCCTACAATGAGCAGTTCTTC. Residues: CSARVAAGGSYNEQFF. This chain connects TRBV20-1 to TRBJ2-1; 10 bases agree with TRBD2. Trimming took 1 base from V and 1 from J; bases not matched to a gene: 4. The CDR3 is 16 amino acids. Germline lookup yields CDR1 DFQATT and CDR2 SNEGSKA (reference sequence).

This rearrangement joins TRBV18 to TRBJ2-5, with TRBD2 identical over 9 bases. Losses at the gene ends were 5 bases for V and 3 bases for J; bases not matched to a gene: 13. The CDR3 runs 17 residues. Germline assignment: CDR1 KGHSH and CDR2 LQKENI. The CDR3 DNA sequence: TGTGCCAGCTCAAACCTCTTAGTAGCGGGAGCCGAAGAGACCCAGTACTTC. Its protein product is CASSNLLVAGAEETQYF.

The V call is TRBV20-1, the J call TRBJ2-3; 11 bases match TRBD2. The CDR3 contains 15 residues. Germline CDR1 and CDR2: DFQATT and SNEGSKA (reference sequence). Unmatched junction bases numbered 8, after V lost 3 bases and J lost 6 bases. The CDR3 is CSARSLAGGSDTQYF. The CDR3, as DNA: TGCAGTGCTAGGTCGCTAGCGGGAGGTTCTGATACGCAGTATTTT.

This clonotype was recorded at least ten times. This chain connects TRBV4-1 to TRBJ2-7, with 9 positions matching TRBD2. The J segment lost 3 bases and the V segment lost 4 bases, leaving 7 bases of the junction unmatched. Germline lookup yields CDR1 MGHRA and CDR2 YSYEKL. This CDR3 has 15 residues. This CDR3 is CASSLTTSGNYEQYF. CDR3 coding DNA: TGCGCCAGCAGCCTAACGACTAGCGGAAACTACGAGCAGTACTTC.

This clonotype was recorded at least ten times. V usage is TRBV7-2 and J usage is TRBJ2-7; D tentatively fits TRBD1 or TRBD2 (5 bases each). This CDR3 contains 14 residues. Trimming removed 4 bases from V and 6 bases from J, with 16 bases in between. From germline, CDR1 is SGHTA and CDR2 FQGNSA. CDR3 residues: CASSSTGTPIEQYF. In nucleotides, the CDR3 is TGTGCCAGCAGCTCGACCGGGACCCCTATCGAGCAGTACTTC.

Many counts were recorded for this clonotype. The CDR3 loop reads CSVGGSYEQYF. DNA of the CDR3: TGCAGCGTTGGTGGTTCCTACGAGCAGTACTTC. V and J are TRBV29-1 and TRBJ2-7; D gene uncertain. The V gene lost 4 bases and the J gene lost 1 base, with 5 bases spanning the gap. CDR1 and CDR2 (germline): SQVTM, ANQGSEA. The CDR3 is 11 residues long.

This clonotype came up a few times. The genes are TRBV4-1 and TRBJ1-5; D is unclear. The CDR3 is 13 amino acids. Germline-derived CDR1 and CDR2 are MGHRA and YSYEKL. The germline V and J ends were trimmed by 1 base and 3 bases, with 4 bases remaining between them. The CDR3 spells CASSQGDNQPQHF. The CDR3 coding sequence is TGCGCCAGCAGCCAAGGGGACAATCAGCCCCAGCATTTT.

The chain links TRBV29-1 to TRBJ1-2, with a weak D call TRBD1 (6 bases). In germline, CDR1 is SQVTM, CDR2 ANQGSEA. Trimming removed 6 bases at V and 6 bases at J, with 20 bases between. This CDR3 contains 14 residues. The CDR3 loop is CSVSGAPDTHGYTF. DNA for the CDR3: TGCAGCGTATCAGGGGCCCCGGATACCCATGGCTACACCTTC.